The rows below give T cell receptor beta chains drawn from one sample of a study of cytomegalovirus exposure and HLA in healthy donors. Only in-frame clones appear in the TCRdb table, and some are missing; sequencing was by immunoSEQ multiplex PCR. The sample includes approximately 110,000 clones, approximately 83% of them seen just once. The sequencing input was PBMCs. These receptors were obtained from a young man in good health and CMV-seronegative. The CDR3 runs from the conserved cysteine through the conserved F or W. Fields, in order: D gene, V gene, J gene, clone size, CDR3 DNA, CDR3 protein. D genes are given only for firm matches. Not all rows give a size; the values are once, few, many and, for expanded clones, a class.

>NA|TRBV7-3|TRBJ2-2|NA
TGTGCCAGCAGCCAAGACCGACAGGCCTCAAGGGACACCGGGGAGCTGTTTTTT
CASSQDRQASRDTGELFF
>TRBD2|TRBV4-3|TRBJ2-1|NA
TGCGCCAGCAGCCCCTACATTTCAGGACTAGCGGGAGACGCTGAGCAGTTCTTC
CASSPYISGLAGDAEQFF
>NA|TRBV9|TRBJ2-4|NA
TGTGCCAGCAGCCCCCCCGGGAGAGAAAACATTCAGTACTTC
CASSPPGRENIQYF
>NA|TRBV5-6|TRBJ1-1|NA
TGTGCCAGCAGACAGACAGGATCGAACACTGAAGCTTTCTTT
CASRQTGSNTEAFF
>TRBD2|TRBV5-6|TRBJ2-1|NA
TGTGCCAGCAGCCCTGGACAGCGGGAGGTGGAGAGTGAGCAGTTCTTC
CASSPGQREVESEQFF
>TRBD2|TRBV5-1|TRBJ2-1|once
TGCGCCAGCAGCTTCGTACTAGCGGGAGATTCGTACAATGAGCAGTTCTTC
CASSFVLAGDSYNEQFF
>TRBD1|TRBV5-6|TRBJ1-1|few
TGTGCCAGCAGCCCGAGGGGACAGGGGGCCCTGAGTGCTTTCTTT
CASSPRGQGALSAFF
>NA|TRBV5-1|TRBJ1-3|NA
TGCGCCAGCAGCTTGGATGTCGGGGGATCTCCTGGAAACACCATATATTTT
CASSLDVGGSPGNTIYF
>NA|TRBV19|TRBJ1-1|NA
TGTGCCACTGAAGGACAGACGAACACTGAAGCTTTCTTT
CATEGQTNTEAFF
>NA|TRBV12-5|TRBJ1-2|NA
TGTGCTAGTGGTTTGAATCGACAGTCATATGGCTACACCTTC
CASGLNRQSYGYTF
>NA|TRBV7-9|TRBJ2-7|NA
TGTTCCAGCAGCAAACAGGGTTACGAGCAGTACTTC
CSSSKQGYEQYF
>NA|TRBV7-2|TRBJ1-2|NA
TGTGCCAGCAGCTTAGCCTCGGACAGCAACTATGGCTACACCTTC
CASSLASDSNYGYTF
>TRBD1|TRBV5-4|TRBJ1-2|NA
TGTGCCAGCAGCCATCCCAACGGGGACAGGGGCCGGGAGCCTGGCTACACCTTC
CASSHPNGDRGREPGYTF
>NA|TRBV4-3|TRBJ2-4|NA
TGCGCCAGCAGCCAAGAACCAGAAATAGCCAAAAACATTCAGTACTTC
CASSQEPEIAKNIQYF
>TRBD1|TRBV19|TRBJ1-1|NA
TGTGCCAGCCGGACAGGGGCAGGCACTGAAGCTTTCTTT
CASRTGAGTEAFF
>NA|TRBV7-3|TRBJ2-7|NA
TGTGCCAGCAGTCTACCGCCCGAGCAGTACTTC
CASSLPPEQYF
>TRBD2|TRBV6-5|TRBJ2-1|NA
TGTGCCAGCAGTAGGACTAGCGGAGGCTTCAATGAGCAGTTCTTC
CASSRTSGGFNEQFF
>NA|TRBV30|TRBJ1-1|NA
TGTGCCTGGAGTCGAGTGAACACTGAAGCTTTCTTT
CAWSRVNTEAFF
>TRBD1|TRBV4-2|TRBJ2-1|few
TGTGCCAGCAGCAAAACTAGACAGGGGGATGAGCAGTTCTTC
CASSKTRQGDEQFF
>TRBD1|TRBV11-3|TRBJ1-1|NA
TGTGCCAGCAGCCGGGGACAGGGGGCTTACACTGAAGCTTTCTTT
CASSRGQGAYTEAFF
>NA|TRBV7-8|TRBJ1-4|NA
TGTGCCAGCAGCGACCCGGGGGTCCCAAATGAAAAACTGTTTTTT
CASSDPGVPNEKLFF
>NA|TRBV29-1|TRBJ2-2|NA
TGCAGCGTTGAGCGCGTTCCTCACACCGGGGAGCTGTTTTTT
CSVERVPHTGELFF
>TRBD1|TRBV6-1|TRBJ2-2|NA
TGTGCCAGCAGTCTCCGACAGGGCGGCACCGGGGAGCTGTTTTTT
CASSLRQGGTGELFF
>TRBD1|TRBV5-1|TRBJ1-6|NA
TGCGCCAGCAGCTTGGATACAGGGGGAACTAATTCACCCCTCCACTTT
CASSLDTGGTNSPLHF
>NA|TRBV27|TRBJ1-5|NA
TGTGCCAGCAGTGTAGCAGGGCTTCAGCCCCAGCATTTT
CASSVAGLQPQHF
>TRBD2|TRBV2|TRBJ2-1|NA
TGTGCCAGCAGCCTTACTAGCGGGGGGCCCGTCTCCTACAATGAGCAGTTCTTC
CASSLTSGGPVSYNEQFF
>TRBD2|TRBV5-4|TRBJ2-2|NA
TGTGCCAGCAGCTTAGCGGGAGCGGACACCGGGGAGCTGTTTTTT
CASSLAGADTGELFF
>TRBD2|TRBV4-1|TRBJ2-1|few
TGCGCCAGCAGCCAACCTCCCTTCTTGACTAGCGGTGAGAGGAATGAGCAGTTCTTC
CASSQPPFLTSGERNEQFF
>NA|TRBV7-9|TRBJ2-2|NA
TGTGCCAGCAGCTTAGGGTCTAGTCTGGTCGGGGAGCTGTTTTTT
CASSLGSSLVGELFF
>TRBD1|TRBV5-6|TRBJ2-7|NA
TGTGCCAGCAGCTTAAGGGACAGGGAATCCGAGCAGTACTTC
CASSLRDRESEQYF
>NA|TRBV7-2|TRBJ1-4|NA
TGTGCCAGCAGCGTTGGAGGTCTAGGTAATGAAAAACTGTTTTTT
CASSVGGLGNEKLFF
>NA|TRBV4-1|TRBJ2-5|NA
TGCGCCAGCAGCCAAGATAAAAGCGGGCGGCAAGAGACCCAGTACTTC
CASSQDKSGRQETQYF
>NA|TRBV12-5|TRBJ2-7|NA
TGTGCTAGTGGTTTGGCCTCCGGCAGGTACGAGCAGTACTTC
CASGLASGRYEQYF
>NA|TRBV27|TRBJ2-1|NA
TGTGCCAGCAGTAGCCAGCGTTCCTACAATGAGCAGTTCTTC
CASSSQRSYNEQFF
>NA|TRBV9|TRBJ2-1|NA
TGTGCCAGCATGAGCTCCTACAATGAGCAGTTCTTC
CASMSSYNEQFF
>TRBD1|TRBV11-2|TRBJ1-2|NA
TGTGCCAGCAGTCCGGGACAGGGGGCTGGTGGCTACACCTTC
CASSPGQGAGGYTF
>NA|TRBV4-2|TRBJ1-2|once
TGTGCCAGCAGCCAAGAAGCTGGAGCTAACTATGGCTACACCTTC
CASSQEAGANYGYTF
>TRBD1|TRBV5-6|TRBJ2-5|NA
TGTGCCAGCACCCAAATTGACAGGGCCGAAGAGACCCAGTACTTC
CASTQIDRAEETQYF
>NA|TRBV2|TRBJ1-5|NA
TGTGCCAGCAGTGCGACCGGGAGCAATCAGCCCCAGCATTTT
CASSATGSNQPQHF
>TRBD1|TRBV7-9|TRBJ1-4|NA
TGTGCCAGCAGCTCTCAGGGGGCGGGCGAAAAACTGTTTTTT
CASSSQGAGEKLFF
>NA|TRBV5-6|TRBJ2-5|NA
TGTGCCAGCAGCCTACCCGAGCGGGTTCAAGAGACCCAGTACTTC
CASSLPERVQETQYF
>NA|TRBV9|TRBJ2-5|NA
TGTGCCAGCAGCGTAGGGCAGCGGAAAGAGACCCAGTACTTC
CASSVGQRKETQYF
>TRBD2|TRBV7-2|TRBJ2-7|NA
TGTGCCAGCAGCTTAGCGCTAGCGGGAGGGTACGAGCAGTACTTC
CASSLALAGGYEQYF
>NA|TRBV6-5|TRBJ1-1|NA
TGTGCCAGCAGTTACGAGGTAGCAGGGCCCACTGAAGCTTTCTTT
CASSYEVAGPTEAFF
>TRBD1|TRBV28|TRBJ1-2|NA
TGTGCCAGCAGTTTGGCTGACAGGGTGGTGAGGGGCTACACCTTC
CASSLADRVVRGYTF
>TRBD1|TRBV19|TRBJ2-1|NA
TGTGCCAGTACCAAATCGGGACAGACCTACAATGAGCAGTTCTTC
CASTKSGQTYNEQFF
>NA|TRBV30|TRBJ2-7|NA
TGTGCCTGGAGTCCCGAGGACACGGCCTACGAGCAGTACTTC
CAWSPEDTAYEQYF
>TRBD1|TRBV7-8|TRBJ2-7|once
TGTGCCAGCAGCTCGCGAACAGGGGGGACCTCCTACGAGCAGTACTTC
CASSSRTGGTSYEQYF
>NA|TRBV7-6|TRBJ2-1|NA
TGTGCCAGCAGCTTAGTCGGGACTCTGCCCTACAATGAGCAGTTCTTC
CASSLVGTLPYNEQFF
>TRBD1|TRBV29-1|TRBJ1-5|once
TGCAGCGTGGGGACAGGCTCCAATCAGCCCCAGCATTTT
CSVGTGSNQPQHF
>NA|TRBV4-1|TRBJ1-1|few
TGCGCCAGCAGCCAAGACCCGGGACTGAGGAACACTGAAGCTTTCTTT
CASSQDPGLRNTEAFF
>NA|TRBV6-5|TRBJ1-5|NA
TGTGCCAGCAGTTACGTGGGGACACCCCTGAATCAGCCCCAGCATTTT
CASSYVGTPLNQPQHF
>NA|TRBV27|TRBJ1-1|NA
TGTGCCAGCGGAACAGATATGAACACTGAAGCTTTCTTT
CASGTDMNTEAFF
>NA|TRBV30|TRBJ2-7|NA
TGTGCCTGGAGTGGATCCGGCTACGAGCAGTACTTC
CAWSGSGYEQYF